The clone carrying this T cell receptor beta chain has only one observation. No antigen is known for it. The sequenced template was cDNA made from the entire isolated RNA. Libraries were prepared by immunoSEQ multiplex PCR; TCRdb keeps only in-frame clonotypes and omits some of them. The sample carries 250,000 to 350,000 clones, 13% to 15% recorded once. CDR1 is SGHRS and CDR2 is YFSETQ in the germline V gene. With V trimmed by 5 bases and J by 2 bases, 6 bases remained unmatched. The CDR3 is 15 residues long. This entry comes from a study of beta chain features in type 1 diabetes. Overall study: Cell yields, gender and age were similar in healthy donors and patients. The study's findings and limits: Although PCR might favor shorter templates, it would do so equally in patients and controls. TCRB CDR3 length was moderately but significantly reduced in all four CD4+ subsets of Type 1 diabetes patients.

This TCR derives from a man aged 25-45 years with type 1 diabetes. This chain joins TRBV5-1 and TRBJ2-2, with 7 bases matching TRBD2. Sequencing was performed on naive CD4+ T cells from blood. The CDR3 protein is CASRWLAVNTGELFF. CDR3 bases: TGCGCCAGCAGGTGGCTAGCGGTAAACACCGGGGAGCTGTTTTTT.